This T cell receptor beta chain appears in the sequencing data of a study of cytomegalovirus exposure and HLA in healthy donors. General study points: At a 0.05 false discovery rate, a later analysis found 16,951 TCR beta sequences to be associated with HLA alleles. Association of a missense DCLRE1C variant with TCR beta V- and J-gene trimming was reported in a later analysis. In a later analysis, a genetic analysis reported fewer productive-TCR N-insertions in an Asian-associated ancestry cluster than the cohort average.

In regard to this clone: No antigen is known for it.

The PCR used 60 Vbeta and 13 Jbeta primers. Clones were sequenced by immunoSEQ multiplex PCR, and TCRdb holds only the in-frame ones, with some missing. Of about 130,000 clones listed, 65% to 90% were seen once; the top ten hold around 1.3%. The CDR3 length is 19 residues. The ends were cut back, 5 bases at V and 0 bases at J, with 20 bases in the middle. The V gene's germline CDR1 is LNHDA and CDR2 SQIVND (reference sequence). Sequenced material: PBMCs. This receptor was taken from a girl aged 2-10 years in good health and CMV-seronegative. The V and J genes are TRBV19 and TRBJ1-6; D is uncertain. The CDR3 DNA follows: TGTGCCAGTAGTCTTCTACCCCTGACAACGAGCTCCTATAATTCACCCCTCCACTTT. It encodes CASSLLPLTTSSYNSPLHF.